This TCR beta chain was retrieved from a study of shared clonotypes between healthy human individuals. Looking at the study overall: Per donor, three plates held CD4 naive cells, three held CD4 memory, two held CD8 naive and one held CD8 memory. Study-wide results and caveats: Clonotype sharing among donors was thought likely to change with sequencing depth. Against clonotypes common to all four donors, non-shared ones had lower generation probabilities.

CDR3 size: 13 residues. Germline V gene sequence: CDR1 SGHRS, CDR2 YFSETQ. V lost 7 bases and J 5 bases, leaving 16 bases between the germline ends. Measured with immunoSEQ multiplex PCR; TCRdb has only the in-frame clones, and not every one. The profile shows more than 1.2 million clones, about 98.5% of them singletons. With regard to this clone: Its target is not known.

This sequence joins TRBV5-1 and TRBJ2-7, with unresolved D. The source material was naive CD4+ T cells sorted from blood. As to subset: CD45RA+ positively selected. This receptor was identified in a man aged 25-45 years in good health. The CDR3 bases are TGCGCCAGCTCGTCTTTAGTCGGCCACGAGCAGTACTTC. Encoded protein: CASSSLVGHEQYF.